This T cell receptor (beta chain) was sequenced in a study of T cell repertoires in cytomegalovirus infection. Study background: TCR beta signatures that were public indicated CMV infection and matching HLA type. Study-wide results and limits: Clonotypes of TCR beta that were HLA-C-restricted and CMV-specific dominated the ex vivo response. Adding up the frequency of public TCR beta families identified people who carried CMV plus the relevant HLA.

To note about this clonotype: Its antigen is unknown. A single base separates this from a much larger clone, so it may be a read error.

The CDR3 runs to 19 residues. Trimming stripped 1 base from V and 5 bases from J, with 24 bases between. Germline V CDR1 and CDR2: SGHVS, FQNEAQ. Via MiXCR, TCRdb re-called the reads, giving one row per CDR3 protein. Here the sample spans roughly 760,000 distinct CDR3 sequences, roughly 36% being singletons. The rearrangement links TRBV7-8 to TRBJ2-1, with D perhaps matching TRBD2 (6 bases). The sequenced sample was PBMCs. This clonotype originated in a human donor in good health (CMV status not recorded). Some clones in this sample may be carry-over from other donors' samples. CDR3 sequence: CASSLGLLGRLEINNEQFF. Written as DNA, the CDR3 is TGTGCCAGCAGCTTAGGACTCTTGGGGCGACTAGAGATTAACAATGAGCAGTTCTTC.